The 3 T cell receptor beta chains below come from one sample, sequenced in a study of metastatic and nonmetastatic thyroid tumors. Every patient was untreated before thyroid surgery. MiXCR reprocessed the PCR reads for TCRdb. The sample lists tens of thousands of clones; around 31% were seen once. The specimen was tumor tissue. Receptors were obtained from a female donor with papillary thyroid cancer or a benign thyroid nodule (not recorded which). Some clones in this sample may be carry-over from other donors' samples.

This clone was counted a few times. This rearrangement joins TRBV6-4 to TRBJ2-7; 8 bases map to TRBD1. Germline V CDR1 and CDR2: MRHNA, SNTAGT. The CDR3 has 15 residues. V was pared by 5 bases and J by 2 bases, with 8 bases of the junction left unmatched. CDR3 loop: CASSYRRTGTYEQYF. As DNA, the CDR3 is TGTGCCAGCAGTTATAGGAGGACAGGGACCTACGAGCAGTACTTC.

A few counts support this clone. The CDR3 spells CASRPTLRGLGETQYF. The CDR3 nucleotides are TGTGCCAGCAGGCCCACCCTAAGGGGGCTGGGAGAGACCCAGTACTTC. The gene calls are TRBV6-1 and TRBJ2-5, with 7 bases aligning to TRBD1. V lost 6 bases to trimming and J lost 4 bases; unmatched junction nucleotides: 14. There are 16 residues in the CDR3. CDR1 MNHNS and CDR2 SASEGT come from the germline V gene.

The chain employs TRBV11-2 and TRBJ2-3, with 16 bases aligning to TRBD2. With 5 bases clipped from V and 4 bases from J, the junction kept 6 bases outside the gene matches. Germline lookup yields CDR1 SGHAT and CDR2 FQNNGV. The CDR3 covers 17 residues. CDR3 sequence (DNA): TGTGCCAGCAGCCCGGGACTAGCGGGAGGGCCCGCAGATACGCAGTATTTT. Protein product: CASSPGLAGGPADTQYF. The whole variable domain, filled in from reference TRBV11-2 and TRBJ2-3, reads EAGVAQSPRYKIIEKRQSVAFWCNPISGHATLYWYQQILGQGPKLLIQFQNNGVVDDSQLPKDRFSAERLKGVDSTLKIQPAKLEDSAVYLCASSPGLAGGPADTQYFGPGTRLTVL.